This TCR beta chain was sequenced in a study of T cells in localized non-small cell lung cancer. Germline V gives CDR1 MNHEY, CDR2 SMNVEV (reference sequence). The CDR3 is 15 amino acids. V was trimmed by 0 bases and J by 5 bases, leaving 11 bases between them. Clones were read by immunoSEQ multiplex PCR, and TCRdb kept only the in-frame ones, dropping some. The sample has approximately 22,000 clones, over 85% seen once. This receptor was identified in an older male donor with stage I squamous cell lung carcinoma. Sequencing was performed on peripheral blood, taken before any cancer treatment. V and J are TRBV27 and TRBJ1-5, with D tentatively TRBD1 (5 bases). CDR3 DNA: TGTGCCAGCAGTTTATCAGGAGGGACCCATCAGCCCCAGCATTTT. It yields the protein CASSLSGGTHQPQHF.